These T cell receptor beta chains were read from a single sample in a study of CD8+ T cells in alopecia areata. Data came from immunoSEQ multiplex PCR; TCRdb stores just in-frame clones and leaves some out. The sample has roughly 250,000 clones, 67% seen once. Sequenced material: CD4+ T cells sorted from blood, taken at week 0. These receptors were collected from a human donor with alopecia areata. Each CDR3 is given with its conserved first and last residue. The order of the fields is J gene, V gene, D gene, clone size, CDR3 DNA, CDR3 protein. D genes are given only for firm matches. Only some rows state a clone size, as once, few, many or a class for expanded clones.

TRBJ2-3 TRBV20-1 NA NA TGCAGTGCTAGTAAAGATACGCAGTATTTT CSASKDTQYF
TRBJ1-4 TRBV29-1 NA NA TGCAGCGTTGAAGTCCTACAAGGGAATGAAAAACTGTTTTTT CSVEVLQGNEKLFF
TRBJ1-6 TRBV30 TRBD1 NA TGTGCCTGGGGACAGGGACATAATTCACCCCTCCACTTT CAWGQGHNSPLHF
TRBJ2-3 TRBV7-2 NA few TGTGCCAGCAGCCTATCCGGCCTATTGGATACGCAGTATTTT CASSLSGLLDTQYF
TRBJ2-1 TRBV6-6 NA NA TGTGCCAGCAGTCCTGGAGGGGGGCCGGTAGTCAATGAGCAGTTCTTC CASSPGGGPVVNEQFF
TRBJ2-5 TRBV7-2 NA NA TGTGCCAGCAGCTTATGGGACAACCAAGGGGCCCAGTACTTC CASSLWDNQGAQYF
TRBJ2-7 TRBV7-8 NA NA TGTGCCAGCAGCTTAAGGAGGACAGTCCAGGGAGAGCAGTACTTC CASSLRRTVQGEQYF
TRBJ1-4 TRBV30 NA NA TGTGCCTGGAGTGCTTACGGACAGCGTGGTGAAAAACTGTTTTTT CAWSAYGQRGEKLFF
TRBJ1-6 TRBV9 TRBD1 NA TGTGCCAGCAGCTCCCGGACAGGGGACAATTCACCCCTCCACTTT CASSSRTGDNSPLHF
TRBJ2-3 TRBV2 NA NA TGTGCCAGCAGTGAAGGCAGGTCAGATACGCAGTATTTT CASSEGRSDTQYF
TRBJ2-3 TRBV5-1 NA many TGCGCCAGCAGCTTGGGAGGTACAGATACGCAGTATTTT CASSLGGTDTQYF
TRBJ1-2 TRBV6-5 NA NA TGTGCCAGCAGTCAAAACAGGGCCTATGGCTACACCTTC CASSQNRAYGYTF
TRBJ2-3 TRBV5-1 NA few TGCGCCAGCCTATTAAACCCCGACACAGATACGCAGTATTTT CASLLNPDTDTQYF
TRBJ1-1 TRBV5-6 NA NA TGTGCCAGCACCTTATCGGGGGTAGCTGAAGCTTTCTTT CASTLSGVAEAFF
TRBJ1-6 TRBV30 NA NA TGTGCCTGGAATAGTAATAATTCACCCCTCCACTTT CAWNSNNSPLHF
TRBJ2-5 TRBV5-1 TRBD1 NA TGCGCCAGCAGCTTCGACAGGGATCACACCCAAGAGACCCAGTACTTC CASSFDRDHTQETQYF
TRBJ2-1 TRBV5-1 NA NA TGCGCCAGCAGCCTAGAGAATGAGCAGTTCTTC CASSLENEQFF
TRBJ1-5 TRBV30 NA NA TGTGCCTGGAGTGAAGTCCCCGGGGCCCAGCATTTT CAWSEVPGAQHF
TRBJ2-1 TRBV7-3 NA NA TGTGCCAGCAGCCCAAACCCGGGGGCTGGGAACAATGAGCAGTTCTTC CASSPNPGAGNNEQFF
TRBJ2-2 TRBV30 NA NA TGTGCCTGGAGACCCGGCACCGGGGAGCTGTTTTTT CAWRPGTGELFF
TRBJ2-5 TRBV10-3 NA NA TGTGCCATCAGCCCCTCTCAGGGGGGTCGGGAGACCCAGTACTTC CAISPSQGGRETQYF
TRBJ2-6 TRBV7-3 NA NA TGTGCCAGCAGCCACGGTGGGGGCCCAGTCGGGGCCAACGTCCTGACTTTC CASSHGGGPVGANVLTF
TRBJ2-3 TRBV9 NA NA TGTGCCAGCAGCATAATGATGGATACGCAGTATTTT CASSIMMDTQYF
TRBJ1-3 TRBV5-1 NA NA TGCGCCAGCAGACACCTTACTGGAAACACCATATATTTT CASRHLTGNTIYF
TRBJ1-6 TRBV30 NA NA TGTGCCTGGATCCGGGCTTATAATTCACCCCTCCACTTT CAWIRAYNSPLHF
TRBJ2-3 TRBV29-1 NA NA TGCAGCTGTGGGGGGGATACGCAGTATTTT CSCGGDTQYF
TRBJ1-1 TRBV5-1 TRBD1 NA TGCGCCAGCAGCACGGACAGGGGGAACACTGAAGCTTTCTTT CASSTDRGNTEAFF
TRBJ1-4 TRBV6-5 TRBD1 once TGTGCCAGCAGTAATGCAGGGGGATTGGAAAAACTGTTTTTT CASSNAGGLEKLFF
TRBJ1-2 TRBV15 NA NA TGTGCCACCAGCAGAGATCTTAGGAACTATGGCTACACCTTC CATSRDLRNYGYTF
TRBJ1-5 TRBV29-1 NA once TGCAGCGTTAAGGCAGGACACAATCAGCCCCAGCATTTT CSVKAGHNQPQHF
TRBJ1-6 TRBV5-6 NA once TGTGCCAGCAGCTTTCCGCAGGGCCAATCACCCCTCCACTTT CASSFPQGQSPLHF
TRBJ1-1 TRBV29-1 NA NA TGCAGCGTCCAACCGGGAGGGACTCCGAATGAAGCTTTCTTT CSVQPGGTPNEAFF
TRBJ2-3 TRBV5-1 NA few TGCGCCAGCAGCTTGGCCGGGGATTCGGATACGCAGTATTTT CASSLAGDSDTQYF
TRBJ2-3 TRBV27 NA NA TGTGCCAGCAGTTTACGAGTCTGGGATACGCAGTATTTT CASSLRVWDTQYF
TRBJ2-7 TRBV18 NA NA TGTGCCAGCTCACCGCCCGTAACCTACGAGCAGTACTTC CASSPPVTYEQYF
TRBJ2-7 TRBV7-2 NA NA TGTGCCAGCAGCTTAGCTGGTCCACCCCACTACGAGCAGTACTTC CASSLAGPPHYEQYF
TRBJ2-1 TRBV11-1 TRBD1 few TGTGCCAGCAGCGAACGGACAGGGGGCTCCTACAATGAGCAGTTCTTC CASSERTGGSYNEQFF
TRBJ1-6 TRBV6-5 NA NA TGTGCCAGCAGACCCCGGAATTCACCCCTCCACTTT CASRPRNSPLHF
TRBJ1-2 TRBV4-1 TRBD1 NA TGCGCCAGCAGCCCTAATACAGGGGGCGCAGCCGGTGGCTACACCTTC CASSPNTGGAAGGYTF
TRBJ2-1 TRBV7-9 NA few TGTGCCAGCAGCTTTGGAGTGGGAGGCTCCTACAATGAGCAGTTCTTC CASSFGVGGSYNEQFF
TRBJ2-1 TRBV5-5 NA NA TGTGCCAGCAGCTCGCAAAACAGCTTTGGGGAGCAGTTCTTC CASSSQNSFGEQFF
TRBJ1-2 TRBV29-1 NA NA TGCAGCGTGGGGGTATCCAGTTATGGCTACACCTTC CSVGVSSYGYTF
TRBJ1-6 TRBV7-3 NA NA TGTGCCAGCAGCTTAAGTCCAGGGGCTGGATCACCCCTCCACTTT CASSLSPGAGSPLHF
TRBJ2-3 TRBV29-1 NA few TGCAGCGCTGGACCTACCACAGATACGCAGTATTTT CSAGPTTDTQYF
TRBJ2-4 TRBV10-3 NA NA TGTGCCATCAGTGATCGGGCCAAAAACATTCAGTACTTC CAISDRAKNIQYF
TRBJ2-1 TRBV27 TRBD2 NA TGTGCCAGCAGCCCTCTAGCGGGGGCTACTAACTCCTACAATGAGCAGTTCTTC CASSPLAGATNSYNEQFF
TRBJ2-5 TRBV4-2 TRBD2 NA TGTGCCAGCGCTAGGGAGCGGGGGGCTTGGGAGACCCAGTACTTC CASARERGAWETQYF
TRBJ1-1 TRBV30 NA NA TGTGCCTGGAGTCCTTTTACAGACGCTGAAGCTTTCTTT CAWSPFTDAEAFF
TRBJ2-1 TRBV5-4 NA NA TGTGCCAGCAGCGATAAGAGGAACTCCGGGACAAGAAATGAGCAGTTCTTC CASSDKRNSGTRNEQFF
TRBJ2-2 TRBV5-1 NA NA TGCGCCAGCAGCCCCGGACAGTCGGCCACCGGGGAGCTGTTTTTT CASSPGQSATGELFF
TRBJ2-5 TRBV25-1 TRBD2 NA TGTGCCAGCAGTGAAGGACTAGACCTGCGCGAGACCCAGTACTTC CASSEGLDLRETQYF
TRBJ2-1 TRBV27 TRBD1 NA TGTGCCAGCAGTGGACCGGGACAGGGGGGCCCTAGCTCCTACAATGAGCAGTTCTTC CASSGPGQGGPSSYNEQFF
TRBJ1-4 TRBV29-1 NA NA TGCAGCGCCCGGACCACTAATGAAAAACTGTTTTTT CSARTTNEKLFF
TRBJ2-2 TRBV9 NA NA TGTGCCAGCAGCGTAGATATGTCCCCTCGGTTGGGAGAGCTGTTTTTT CASSVDMSPRLGELFF